These T cell receptor beta chains were read from a single sample in a study of post-analysis software for immune sequencing data. TCRdb re-called the PCR reads through MiXCR, storing one row per CDR3 protein. The sample holds fewer than 900,000 distinct CDR3 sequences, about 43% seen once. The sequencing sample was made of blood. These receptors were obtained from a girl aged 5-17 years with multiple sclerosis. The CDR3 runs from the conserved cysteine through the conserved F or W. The D gene is left open where the match is weak. Expanded clones get a size class; other rows say once, few or many, or leave the size out.

v_call	d_call	j_call	clone_size	cdr3_nt	cdr3_aa
TRBV6-5	TRBD1	TRBJ2-1	-	TGTGCCAGCAGTTCGCAGAAGGGGACAGGGTACAATGAGCAGTTCTTC	CASSSQKGTGYNEQFF
TRBV4-1	TRBD1	TRBJ2-5	many	TGCGCCAGCAGCCAAGACAGGGGGCAAGAGACCCAGTACTTC	CASSQDRGQETQYF
TRBV13	-	TRBJ2-7	-	TGTGCCAGCAGCTCGGGGAATGGCGGAGGCTCCTACGAGCAGTACTTC	CASSSGNGGGSYEQYF
TRBV4-3	TRBD1	TRBJ1-2	few	TGCGCCAGCAGCCAAGACGGACAGGTCCCAAGTGGCTACACCTTC	CASSQDGQVPSGYTF
TRBV6-2/TRBV6-3	-	TRBJ2-5	-	TGTGCCAGCAACCACAATAAAGAGACCCAGTACTTC	CASNHNKETQYF
TRBV12-3/TRBV12-4	-	TRBJ1-1	-	TGTGCCAGCAGCCCGCCTTGGGGGGGCACTGAAGCTTTCTTT	CASSPPWGGTEAFF
TRBV7-8	TRBD1	TRBJ2-5	many	TGTGCCAGCAGCCCTAGGAACGGACAGGGGGCCATGGAGACCCAGTACTTC	CASSPRNGQGAMETQYF
TRBV10-3	-	TRBJ1-2	-	TGTGCCATCAGTGATCGGCCCGTGAATGGCTACACCTTC	CAISDRPVNGYTF
TRBV6-5	-	TRBJ1-1	-	TGTGCCAGCACCTCCGGGGGACTGAACACTGAAGCTTTCTTT	CASTSGGLNTEAFF
TRBV20-1	-	TRBJ2-1	-	TGCAGGGCGGACGGAGACAATGAGCAGTTCTTC	CRADGDNEQFF
TRBV4-2	TRBD2	TRBJ2-1	-	TGTGCCAGCAGCCACGGACTAGCGGGACCGTCTAATGAGCAGTTCTTC	CASSHGLAGPSNEQFF
TRBV27	TRBD2	TRBJ2-7	-	TGTGCCAGCAATGTAGCGGGAGCGGGCTACGAGCAGTACTTC	CASNVAGAGYEQYF
TRBV20-1	TRBD2	TRBJ2-1	-	TGCAGTGCTAGTTACAGCGGGAGGATGGGCTCTGATGAGCAGTTCTTC	CSASYSGRMGSDEQFF
TRBV24-1	TRBD1	TRBJ1-4	-	TGTGCCACCAGTGCCCTGGACAGGGGAGACCCTAAAGAAAAACTGTTTTTT	CATSALDRGDPKEKLFF
TRBV7-6	TRBD1	TRBJ1-4	-	TGTGCCAGCAGTCAGGGGGATGAAAAACTGTTTTTT	CASSQGDEKLFF
TRBV5-6	TRBD2	TRBJ2-5	-	TGTGCCAGCAGCTCACCGGGACTAGCGGTCAATGGAGAGACCCAGTACTTC	CASSSPGLAVNGETQYF
TRBV6-5	-	TRBJ2-3	-	TGTGCCAGCAGGGTTTCAGGGTCCGGGCTCCAAGATACGCAGTATTTT	CASRVSGSGLQDTQYF
TRBV2	-	TRBJ2-7	few	TGTGCCAGCAGTGACGATGCGGGGAGCTCCTACGAGCAGTACTTC	CASSDDAGSSYEQYF
TRBV6-2/TRBV6-3	TRBD2	TRBJ2-3	-	TGTGCCAGCAGCTTTAGGACTAGCGGGAGCCGCACAGATACGCAGTATTTT	CASSFRTSGSRTDTQYF
TRBV5-1	-	TRBJ2-3	-	TGCGCCAGCAGCTTCCAGGTTGGGGCAGATACGCAGTATTTT	CASSFQVGADTQYF
TRBV12-3/TRBV12-4	-	TRBJ1-5	-	TGTGCCAGCAGCACATTCAATCAGCCCCAGCATTTT	CASSTFNQPQHF
TRBV11-2	-	TRBJ2-1	few	TGTGCCAGCAGCCCGTGGGTCCGGGGGTCCCACAATGAGCAGTTCTTC	CASSPWVRGSHNEQFF
TRBV11-2	-	TRBJ2-4	-	TGTGCCAGCAGCTTAGGTGGATGGGCCAAAAACATTCAGTACTTC	CASSLGGWAKNIQYF
TRBV5-5	-	TRBJ2-5	-	TGTGCCAGCAGCTTGGGTTCGGCCCAGGAGACCCAGTACTTC	CASSLGSAQETQYF
TRBV7-2	-	TRBJ2-1	-	TGTGCCAGCAGCCCACAGGTTGATGTTATAAATGAGCAGTTCTTC	CASSPQVDVINEQFF
TRBV7-6	TRBD2	TRBJ2-1	few	TGTGCCAGCAGCCCACGGACTAGGCACAATGAGCAGTTCTTC	CASSPRTRHNEQFF
TRBV20-1	-	TRBJ2-5	-	TGCAGTGTCAGAGGGGGGCCTCAAGAGACCCAGTACTTC	CSVRGGPQETQYF
TRBV7-6	TRBD1	TRBJ1-2	-	TGTGCCAGCAGCTTAGGTGCCGGGACAGGGGCTAATGGCTACACCTTC	CASSLGAGTGANGYTF
TRBV6-6	TRBD1	TRBJ1-5	-	TGTGCCAGCAGTTGGACAGGGGGCCTCAATCAGCCCCAGCATTTT	CASSWTGGLNQPQHF
TRBV18	-	TRBJ2-3	few	TGTGCCAGCTCACCCCTTGGCGAAGATACGCAGTATTTT	CASSPLGEDTQYF
TRBV11-1	-	TRBJ2-7	-	TGTGCCAGCAGCTCACGGACTACCTCCTACGAGCAGTACTTC	CASSSRTTSYEQYF
TRBV29-1	TRBD1	TRBJ1-1	-	TGCAGCGGCAGGGGGCGCGGGGGTTTAACTGAAGCTTTCTTT	CSGRGRGGLTEAFF
TRBV20-1	TRBD2	TRBJ2-1	-	TGCAGTGCCCCCGGGACTACTTACAATGAGCAGTTCTTC	CSAPGTTYNEQFF
TRBV7-8	-	TRBJ2-1	-	TGTGCCAGCAGCTCCCCGGGGTACTATAATGAGCAGTTCTTC	CASSSPGYYNEQFF
TRBV10-3	-	TRBJ2-7	few	TGTGCCATCAGTGAGGATTCTATCTCCTACGAGCAGTACTTC	CAISEDSISYEQYF
TRBV12-3/TRBV12-4	TRBD1	TRBJ2-7	-	TGTGCCAGCAGCGCAGGACAGGCTATCTCCTACGAGCAGTACTTC	CASSAGQAISYEQYF
TRBV7-2	-	TRBJ2-5	few	TGTGCCAGCAGCTTGTTTCAGGCGGAGAGGTACTTC	CASSLFQAERYF
TRBV7-2	-	TRBJ2-5	-	TGTGCCAGCAGCCCGCATTCTGTGTACCAAGAGACCCAGTACTTC	CASSPHSVYQETQYF
TRBV27	-	TRBJ2-7	-	TGTGCCAGCAGCCCCCTGGCAGATCTCTACGAGCAGTACTTC	CASSPLADLYEQYF
TRBV12-3/TRBV12-4	-	TRBJ1-2	-	TGTGCCAGCAGTGGCAGGGTAGGGGCGACGTATGGCTACACCTTC	CASSGRVGATYGYTF
TRBV5-5	-	TRBJ2-7	few	TGTGCCAGCAGCCATGGGGTCGGGGGGACAACCTACGAGCAGTACTTC	CASSHGVGGTTYEQYF
TRBV29-1	-	TRBJ2-3	-	TGCAGCGTCCCCGGGAAAACGGGAGATACGCAGTATTTT	CSVPGKTGDTQYF
TRBV12-3/TRBV12-4	-	TRBJ2-1	few	TGTGCCAGCAGTTTAAGTGGGCCCAATGAGCAGTTCTTC	CASSLSGPNEQFF
TRBV15	-	TRBJ1-2	few	TGTGCCACCAGCAGAGGTTCAGGGGTTGGCGGCTACACCTTC	CATSRGSGVGGYTF
TRBV3-1	-	TRBJ2-1	-	TGTGCCAGCAGCCAAGTTATTGACGGTGAGCAGTTCTTC	CASSQVIDGEQFF
TRBV12-3/TRBV12-4	TRBD2	TRBJ2-1	once	TGTGCCAGCAGAACGACTGGACTAGATTCGAATGAGCAGTTCTTC	CASRTTGLDSNEQFF
TRBV18	-	TRBJ2-3	-	TGTGCCAGCTCACCAGGAGCAGGAGGGGTTACAGATACGCAGTATTTT	CASSPGAGGVTDTQYF
TRBV6-6	-	TRBJ2-1	-	TGTGCCAGCAGTTCGCGGAGACGGGATGAGCAGTTCTTC	CASSSRRRDEQFF
TRBV7-9	-	TRBJ2-7	-	TGTGCCAGCACCCGAGACGGGCACTACGAGCAGTACTTC	CASTRDGHYEQYF
TRBV12-5	TRBD1	TRBJ2-3	-	TGTGCTAGTGGTAGTCGACAGGGCGCAGATACGCAGTATTTT	CASGSRQGADTQYF
TRBV20-1	-	TRBJ2-7	-	TGCAGTGCTCCCCCCACGTACGAGCAGTACTTC	CSAPPTYEQYF
TRBV6-5	-	TRBJ2-4	-	TGTGCCAGCAGTTCCCGCAGGGCCCAAGGCGTAACCAAAAACATTCAGTACTTC	CASSSRRAQGVTKNIQYF
TRBV20-1	TRBD1	TRBJ2-7	-	TGCAGTGCCCCGACAGGGCCCAACGAGCAGTACTTC	CSAPTGPNEQYF
TRBV7-3	-	TRBJ2-1	-	TGTGCCAGCAGTCGGACTGGGTCGAGCTCCTACAATGAGCAGTTCTTC	CASSRTGSSSYNEQFF
TRBV7-6	-	TRBJ1-4	-	TGTGCCAGCAGCTCATTAAGGAGCGGGGGACCTAATGAAAAACTGTTTTTT	CASSSLRSGGPNEKLFF
TRBV6-2/TRBV6-3	TRBD1	TRBJ1-4	few	TGTGCCAGCAGTCGAAAGGGGGCGAAGGTGTTTTTT	CASSRKGAKVFF
TRBV6-2/TRBV6-3	-	TRBJ2-1	few	TGTGCCAGCAGTCCCAAGTATGAGCAGTTCTTC	CASSPKYEQFF
TRBV7-8	TRBD2	TRBJ2-5	-	TGTGCCAGCAGCTCCCGACTAGCGGGAGGGCCGGGGGAGACCCAGTACTTC	CASSSRLAGGPGETQYF
TRBV27	-	TRBJ1-2	-	TGTGCCAGCGGAAGGGACGGAATAAACTATGGCTACACCTTC	CASGRDGINYGYTF